The entry below gives a single T cell receptor (beta chain) sequence along with its context. This sample was taken from a study of shared clonotypes between healthy human individuals. Sequencing used immunoSEQ multiplex PCR; TCRdb keeps in-frame clones, though not all of them. The sample carries about 550,000 clones, around 95% recorded once. Naive CD8 isolation took CD45RO-negative cells positively selected for CCR7 and excluded terminally differentiated effector memory CD45RA+ cells. Caucasian adults living in Nashville, Tennessee, provided all samples. The CDR3 has 15 residues. Germline V gives CDR1 KGHSH, CDR2 LQKENI. Trimming at V came to 2 bases and at J to 8 bases, leaving 7 bases not matched to a gene.

The sequenced sample was naive CD8+ T cells sorted from blood. The TCR originated in a woman in her 30s in good health. The chain combines TRBV18 with TRBJ1-4; 8 bases are a match to TRBD1. The CDR3 loop reads CASSPSRQGNEKLFF. CDR3 nucleotide sequence: TGTGCCAGCTCACCAAGCCGACAGGGGAACGAAAAACTGTTTTTT. Full variable domain (remainder filled in from reference TRBV18 and TRBJ1-4): NAGVMQNPRHLVRRRGQEARLRCSPMKGHSHVYWYRQLPEEGLKFMVYLQKENIIDESGMPKERFSAEFPKEGPSILRIQQVVRGDSAAYFCASSPSRQGNEKLFFGSGTQLSVL.